This T cell receptor (beta chain) was recorded in a study of OX40 agonist ivuxolimab in advanced cancers. The V gene's germline CDR1 is LNHNV and CDR2 YYDKDF (reference sequence). This CDR3 has 13 amino acids. The V and J ends lost 0 bases and 10 bases respectively, with 7 bases between them. Here immunoSEQ multiplex PCR was the method, and the copy in TCRdb shows in-frame clones only, minus some. Here the sample spans about 73,000 clones, approximately 83% being singletons. Sequenced material: CD4+ or CD8+ T cells sorted from blood, taken in a trial of the OX40 agonist ivuxolimab. The V and J genes are TRBV15 and TRBJ1-6; D not resolved. The source is an adult with an advanced solid tumor such as melanoma, head and neck, liver or kidney cancer. The CDR3 DNA reads TGTGCCACCAGCAGAGACCGGGAGTCACCCCTCCACTTT. Residues: CATSRDRESPLHF.